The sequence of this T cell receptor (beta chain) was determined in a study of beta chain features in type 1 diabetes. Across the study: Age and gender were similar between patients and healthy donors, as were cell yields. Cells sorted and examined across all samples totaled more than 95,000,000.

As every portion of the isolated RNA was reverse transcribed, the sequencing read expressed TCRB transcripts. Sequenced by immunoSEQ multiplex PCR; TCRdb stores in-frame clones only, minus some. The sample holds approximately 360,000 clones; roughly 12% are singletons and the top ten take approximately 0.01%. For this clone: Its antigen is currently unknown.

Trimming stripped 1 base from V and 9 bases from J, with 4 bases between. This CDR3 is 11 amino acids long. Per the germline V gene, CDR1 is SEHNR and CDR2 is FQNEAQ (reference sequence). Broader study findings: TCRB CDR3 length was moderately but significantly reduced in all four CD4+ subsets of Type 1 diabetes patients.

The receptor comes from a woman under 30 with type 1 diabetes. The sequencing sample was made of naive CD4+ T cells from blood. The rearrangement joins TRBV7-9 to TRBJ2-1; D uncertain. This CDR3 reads CASSLGAEQFF. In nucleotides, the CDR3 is TGTGCCAGCAGCTTAGGGGCTGAGCAGTTCTTC. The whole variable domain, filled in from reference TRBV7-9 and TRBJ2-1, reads DTGVSQNPRHKITKRGQNVTFRCDPISEHNRLYWYRQTLGQGPEFLTYFQNEAQLEKSRLLSDRFSAERPKGSFSTLEIQRTEQGDSAMYLCASSLGAEQFFGPGTRLTVL.